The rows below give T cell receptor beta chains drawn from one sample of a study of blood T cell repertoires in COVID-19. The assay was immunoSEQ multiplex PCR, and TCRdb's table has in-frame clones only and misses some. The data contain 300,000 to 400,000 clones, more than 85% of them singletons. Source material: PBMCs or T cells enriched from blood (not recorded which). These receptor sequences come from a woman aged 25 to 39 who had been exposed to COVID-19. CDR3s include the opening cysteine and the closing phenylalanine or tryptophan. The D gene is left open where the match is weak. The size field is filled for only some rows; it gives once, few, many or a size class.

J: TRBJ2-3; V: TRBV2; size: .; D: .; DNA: TGTGCCAGCAGTGTGTGGGGCAGGTCCACAGATACGCAGTATTTT; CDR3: CASSVWGRSTDTQYF
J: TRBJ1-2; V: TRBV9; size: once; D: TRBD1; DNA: TGTGCCAGCAGCTCACGGGACAGGGGAGCTAACTATGGCTACACCTTC; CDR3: CASSSRDRGANYGYTF
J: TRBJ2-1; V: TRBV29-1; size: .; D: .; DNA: TGCAGCGTTGGGGGCCTCACAGGGCCGACCTACAATGAGCAGTTCTTC; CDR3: CSVGGLTGPTYNEQFF
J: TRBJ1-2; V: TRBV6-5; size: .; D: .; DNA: TGTGCCAGCAGTTCGCATAGGGGTTTTGGCTACACCTTC; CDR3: CASSSHRGFGYTF
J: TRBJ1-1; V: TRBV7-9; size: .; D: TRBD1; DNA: TGTGCCAGCAGCATACGACAGGGAACTGAAGCTTTCTTT; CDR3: CASSIRQGTEAFF
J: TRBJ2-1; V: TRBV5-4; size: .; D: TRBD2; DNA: TGTGCCAGCAGCATAGGACTAGCGGGGAACAATGAGCAGTTCTTC; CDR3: CASSIGLAGNNEQFF
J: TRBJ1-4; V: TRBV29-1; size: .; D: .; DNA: TGCAGCGTGGGACCAATTATACAGGGAAATAATGAAAAACTGTTTTTT; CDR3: CSVGPIIQGNNEKLFF
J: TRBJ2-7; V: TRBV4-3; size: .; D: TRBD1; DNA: TGCGCCAGCAGCCATGGGGACAGCCCCCACTACGAGCAGTACTTC; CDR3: CASSHGDSPHYEQYF
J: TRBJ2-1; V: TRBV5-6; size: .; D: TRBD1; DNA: TGTGCCAGCAGCTTGGGCCCCCCATGGACCCAGGGGGTCTACAATGAGCAGTTCTTC; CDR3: CASSLGPPWTQGVYNEQFF
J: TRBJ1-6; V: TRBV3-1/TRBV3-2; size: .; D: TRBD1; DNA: TGTGCCAGCAAGAGTTCGGGACAGGGGTACTATTCACCCCTCCACTTT; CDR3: CASKSSGQGYYSPLHF
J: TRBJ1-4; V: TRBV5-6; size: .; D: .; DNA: TGTGCCAGCAGCCTGGGCAGGGTAGAAAAACTGTTTTTT; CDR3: CASSLGRVEKLFF
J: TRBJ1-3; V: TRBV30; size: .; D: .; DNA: TGTGCCTGGAGTGTTGGAGGCTACTCCAGCGTAAATGGAAACACCATATATTTT; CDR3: CAWSVGGYSSVNGNTIYF
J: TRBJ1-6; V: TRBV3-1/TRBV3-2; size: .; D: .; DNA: TGTGCCAGCAGCCCCTACCTACGGGGTGGGGAACCCCTCCACTTT; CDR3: CASSPYLRGGEPLHF
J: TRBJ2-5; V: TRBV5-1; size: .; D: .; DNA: TGCGCCAGCAGCGCGGAGGTTTTAGTAGAGACCCAGTACTTC; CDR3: CASSAEVLVETQYF
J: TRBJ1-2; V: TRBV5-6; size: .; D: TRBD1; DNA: TGTGCCAGCAGCCTGGACAGGGGCCGAAGGTCTGGCTACACCTTC; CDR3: CASSLDRGRRSGYTF
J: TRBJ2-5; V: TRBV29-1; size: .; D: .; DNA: TGCAGCGTTGAAGGTTCAACCAGGGAAGGAGAGACCCAGTACTTC; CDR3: CSVEGSTREGETQYF
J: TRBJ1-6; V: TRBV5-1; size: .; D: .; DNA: TGCGCCAGCAGCCCAGAGGTCCAATCCTCACCCCTCCACTTT; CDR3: CASSPEVQSSPLHF
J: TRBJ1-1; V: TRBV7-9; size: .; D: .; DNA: TGTGCCAGCAGCTTATACCGAGGAACTGAAGCTTTCTTT; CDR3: CASSLYRGTEAFF
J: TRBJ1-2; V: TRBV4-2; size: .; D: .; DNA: TGTGCCAGCAGCCAAGATAACAGCCTCTATGGCTACACCTTC; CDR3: CASSQDNSLYGYTF
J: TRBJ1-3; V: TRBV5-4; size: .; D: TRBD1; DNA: TGTGCCAGCAGCTTGGAAGGGACAGGGAGAAACACCATATATTTT; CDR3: CASSLEGTGRNTIYF
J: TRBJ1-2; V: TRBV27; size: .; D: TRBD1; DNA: TGTGCCAGCAGTGCCCCCAGGGGGCTGGGCTACACCTTC; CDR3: CASSAPRGLGYTF
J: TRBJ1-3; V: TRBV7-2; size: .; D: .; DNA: TGTGCCAGCAGCCTCATCTGGGGGGGCGGAAACACCATATATTTT; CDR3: CASSLIWGGGNTIYF
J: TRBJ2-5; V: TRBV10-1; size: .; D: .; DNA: TGCGCCAGCAGCGGTAGTCAAGAGACCCAGTACTTC; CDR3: CASSGSQETQYF
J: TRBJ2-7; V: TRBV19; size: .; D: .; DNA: TGTGCCAGTAGTATTAACGGGGCCTACGAGCAGTACTTC; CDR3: CASSINGAYEQYF
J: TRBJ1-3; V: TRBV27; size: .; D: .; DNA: TGTGCCAGCAGTCCCTCTAACGTACCTGGAAACACCATATATTTT; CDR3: CASSPSNVPGNTIYF
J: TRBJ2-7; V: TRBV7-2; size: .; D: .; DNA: TGTGCCAGCAGCTTACCCCCCCCGGGGGGCCGGACCTACGAGCAGTACTTC; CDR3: CASSLPPPGGRTYEQYF
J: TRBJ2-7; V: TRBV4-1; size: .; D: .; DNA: TGCGCCAGCAGCCAAGTGGGCAGGGGACTATACGAGCAGTACTTC; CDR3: CASSQVGRGLYEQYF
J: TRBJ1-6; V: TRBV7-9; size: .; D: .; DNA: TGTGCCAGCAGCCTCATTTACCGGGACAAAGAACCCCTCCACTTT; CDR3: CASSLIYRDKEPLHF
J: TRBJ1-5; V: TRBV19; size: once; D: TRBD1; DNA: TGTGCCAGTAGCCGGGACAGGGGGTATAGCAATCAGCCCCAGCATTTT; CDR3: CASSRDRGYSNQPQHF
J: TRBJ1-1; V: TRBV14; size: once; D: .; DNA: TGTGCCAGCAGCCAAGATGGGCGGGTTCGCACTGAAGCTTTCTTT; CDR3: CASSQDGRVRTEAFF
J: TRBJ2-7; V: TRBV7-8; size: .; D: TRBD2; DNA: TGTGCCAGCAGCCCCGGACTAGCGGGGGTGTACGAGCAGTACTTC; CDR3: CASSPGLAGVYEQYF
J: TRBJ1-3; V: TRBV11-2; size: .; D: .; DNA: TGTGCCAGCAGCGACCCCGGGGGAAACTCTGGAAACACCATATATTTT; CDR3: CASSDPGGNSGNTIYF
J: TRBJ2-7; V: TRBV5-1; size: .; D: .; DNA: TGCGCCAGCAGCCATTCCCCAGATACCTACGAGCAGTACTTC; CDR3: CASSHSPDTYEQYF
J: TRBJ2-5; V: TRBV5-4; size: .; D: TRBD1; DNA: TGTGCCAGCAGCTTGGAGGACAGGGTCCGGGAGACCCAGTACTTC; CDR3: CASSLEDRVRETQYF
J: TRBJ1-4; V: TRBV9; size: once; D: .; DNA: TGTGCCAGCAGCCCTTATACAGGGAAGGAAGGTGAAAAACTGTTTTTT; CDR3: CASSPYTGKEGEKLFF
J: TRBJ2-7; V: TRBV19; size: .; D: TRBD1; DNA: TGTGCCAGTAGTCAGCCAGGGGGAGAGGACGAGCAGTACTTC; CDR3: CASSQPGGEDEQYF
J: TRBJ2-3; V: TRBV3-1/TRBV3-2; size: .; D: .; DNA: TGTGCCAGCAGCCACGTCCGGGGGGCTAGCACAGATACGCAGTATTTT; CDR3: CASSHVRGASTDTQYF
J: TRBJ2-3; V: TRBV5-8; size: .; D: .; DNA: TGTGCCAGCAGGATTTTAGTCACAGATACGCAGTATTTT; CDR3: CASRILVTDTQYF
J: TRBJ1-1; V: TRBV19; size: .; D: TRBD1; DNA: TGTGCCAGTAGTATGACAGGGGGCACTGAAGCTTTCTTT; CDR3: CASSMTGGTEAFF
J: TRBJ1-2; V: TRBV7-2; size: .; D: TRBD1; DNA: TGTGCCAGCAGTCAAGACAGGGGCTATGGCTACACCTTC; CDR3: CASSQDRGYGYTF
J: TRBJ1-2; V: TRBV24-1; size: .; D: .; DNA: TGTGCCACCAGTGACAGGGAAGGGGGCTATGGCTACACCTTC; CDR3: CATSDREGGYGYTF
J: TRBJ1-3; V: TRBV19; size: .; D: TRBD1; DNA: TGTGCCAGTAGTCGACAGGGCACTGGAAACACCATATATTTT; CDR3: CASSRQGTGNTIYF
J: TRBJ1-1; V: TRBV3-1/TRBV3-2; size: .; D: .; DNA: TGTGCCAGCAGCCTTAAGACAATGAACACTGAAGCTTTCTTT; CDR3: CASSLKTMNTEAFF
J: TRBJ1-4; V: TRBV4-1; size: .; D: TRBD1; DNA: TGCGCCAGCAGCCAAGGGGGACAGGGGGCTGCTAATGAAAAACTGTTTTTT; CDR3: CASSQGGQGAANEKLFF
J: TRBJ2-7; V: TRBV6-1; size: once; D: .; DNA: TGTGCCAGCAGTGAGGCGGTGTTCTCCTACGAGCAGTACTTC; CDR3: CASSEAVFSYEQYF
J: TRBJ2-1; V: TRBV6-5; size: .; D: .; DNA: TGTGCCAGCGGGAGTTGGGGGGAGGATGAGCAGTTCTTC; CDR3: CASGSWGEDEQFF
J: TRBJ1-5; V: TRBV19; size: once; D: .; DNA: TGTGCCAGTAGTATTTCTGACAGAAATCAGCCCCAGCATTTT; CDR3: CASSISDRNQPQHF
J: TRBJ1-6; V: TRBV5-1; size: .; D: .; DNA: TGCGCCAGCAGCTTGCTTCAGGGCTCCTATAATTCACCCCTCCACTTT; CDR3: CASSLLQGSYNSPLHF
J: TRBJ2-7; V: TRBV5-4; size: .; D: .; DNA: TGTGCCAGCAGCTTGGACTATGGCTACGAGCAGTACTTC; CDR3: CASSLDYGYEQYF
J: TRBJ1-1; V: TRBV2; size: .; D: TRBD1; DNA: TGTGCCAGCAGTGCTGGCAGGGGGTACACTGAAGCTTTCTTT; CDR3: CASSAGRGYTEAFF
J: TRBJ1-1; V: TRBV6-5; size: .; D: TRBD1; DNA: TGTGCCAGCAGGGGACAGGGGGCCGGTAACACTGAAGCTTTCTTT; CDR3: CASRGQGAGNTEAFF
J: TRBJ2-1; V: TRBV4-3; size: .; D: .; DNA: TGCGCCAGCAGCCAAGATCACCAGGGCCCCTACAATGAGCAGTTCTTC; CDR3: CASSQDHQGPYNEQFF
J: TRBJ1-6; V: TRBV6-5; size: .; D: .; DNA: TGTGCCAGCACAACAGGGTTCAATTCACCCCTCCACTTT; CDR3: CASTTGFNSPLHF